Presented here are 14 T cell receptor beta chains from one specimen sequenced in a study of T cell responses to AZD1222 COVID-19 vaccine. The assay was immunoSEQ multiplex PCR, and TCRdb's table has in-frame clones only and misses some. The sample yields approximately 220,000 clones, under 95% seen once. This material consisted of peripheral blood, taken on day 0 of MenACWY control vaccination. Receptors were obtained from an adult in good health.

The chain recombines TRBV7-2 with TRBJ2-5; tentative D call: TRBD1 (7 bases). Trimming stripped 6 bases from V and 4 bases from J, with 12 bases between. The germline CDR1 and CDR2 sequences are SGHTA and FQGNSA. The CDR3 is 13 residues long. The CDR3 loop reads CASSQGGRETQYF. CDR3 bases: TGTGCCAGCAGTCAGGGGGGTAGAGAGACCCAGTACTTC.

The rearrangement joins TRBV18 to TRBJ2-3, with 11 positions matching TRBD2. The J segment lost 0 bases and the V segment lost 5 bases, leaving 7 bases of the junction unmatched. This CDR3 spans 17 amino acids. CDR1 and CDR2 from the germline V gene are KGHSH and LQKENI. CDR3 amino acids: CASSTGSGGASTDTQYF. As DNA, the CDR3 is TGTGCCAGCTCAACCGGTAGCGGGGGGGCTAGCACAGATACGCAGTATTTT.

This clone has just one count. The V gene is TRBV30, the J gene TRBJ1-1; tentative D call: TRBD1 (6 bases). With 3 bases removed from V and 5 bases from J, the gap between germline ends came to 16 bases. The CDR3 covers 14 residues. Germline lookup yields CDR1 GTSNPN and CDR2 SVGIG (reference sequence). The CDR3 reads CAWSFVQGGTEAFF. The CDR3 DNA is TGTGCCTGGAGCTTCGTACAGGGTGGTACTGAAGCTTTCTTT.

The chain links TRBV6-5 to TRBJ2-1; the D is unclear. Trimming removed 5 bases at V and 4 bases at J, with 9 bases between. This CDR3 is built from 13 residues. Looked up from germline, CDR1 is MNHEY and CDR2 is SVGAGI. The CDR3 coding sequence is TGTGCCAGCAGTACACGGATATACAATGAGCAGTTCTTC. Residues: CASSTRIYNEQFF.

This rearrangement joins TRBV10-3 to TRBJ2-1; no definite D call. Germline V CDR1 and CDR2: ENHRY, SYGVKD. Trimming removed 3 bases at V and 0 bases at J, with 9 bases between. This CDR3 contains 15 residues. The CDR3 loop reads CAISDILRSYNEQFF. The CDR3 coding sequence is TGTGCCATCAGTGATATCCTCCGCTCCTACAATGAGCAGTTCTTC.

The CDR3 spells CASSFGKALFKTF. In DNA form, the CDR3 reads TGTGCCAGCAGTTTCGGCAAGGCCCTTTTCAAGACCTTC. The rearrangement uses TRBV12-3 or TRBV12-4 and TRBJ1-2; D is uncertain. Trimming cost V 3 bases and J 14 bases, with 19 bases left between them. The CDR3 is 13 residues long.

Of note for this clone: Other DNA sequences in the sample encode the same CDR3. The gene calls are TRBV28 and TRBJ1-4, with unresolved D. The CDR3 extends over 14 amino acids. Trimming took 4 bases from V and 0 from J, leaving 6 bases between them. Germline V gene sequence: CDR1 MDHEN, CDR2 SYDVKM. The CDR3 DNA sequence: TGTGCCAGCAGTTCCCCTGCAACTAATGAAAAACTGTTTTTT. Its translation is CASSSPATNEKLFF. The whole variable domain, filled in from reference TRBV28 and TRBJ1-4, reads DVKVTQSSRYLVKRTGEKVFLECVQDMDHENMFWYRQDPGLGLRLIYFSYDVKMKEKGDIPEGYSVSREKKERFSLILESASTNQTSMYLCASSSPATNEKLFFGSGTQLSVL.

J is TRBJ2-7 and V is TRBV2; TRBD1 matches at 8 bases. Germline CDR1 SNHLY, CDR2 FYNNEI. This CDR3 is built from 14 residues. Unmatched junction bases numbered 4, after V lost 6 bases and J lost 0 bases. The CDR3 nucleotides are TGTGCCAGCAGAAGACAGGGGAGCTCCTACGAGCAGTACTTC. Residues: CASRRQGSSYEQYF. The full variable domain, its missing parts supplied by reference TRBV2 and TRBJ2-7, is EPEVTQTPSHQVTQMGQEVILRCVPISNHLYFYWYRQILGQKVEFLVSFYNNEISEKSEIFDDQFSVERPDGSNFTLKIRSTKLEDSAMYFCASRRQGSSYEQYFGPGTRLTVT.

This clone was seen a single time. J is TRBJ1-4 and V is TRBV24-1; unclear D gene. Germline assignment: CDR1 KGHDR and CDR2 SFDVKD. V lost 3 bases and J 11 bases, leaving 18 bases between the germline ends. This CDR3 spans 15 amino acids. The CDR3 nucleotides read TGTGCCACCAGTGATACCCGGGCCGCGACGGAGAAACTGTTTTTT. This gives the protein CATSDTRAATEKLFF.

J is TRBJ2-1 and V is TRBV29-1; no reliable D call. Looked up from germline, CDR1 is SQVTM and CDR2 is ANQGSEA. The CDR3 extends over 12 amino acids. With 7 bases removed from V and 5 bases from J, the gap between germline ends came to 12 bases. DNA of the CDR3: TGCAGCGCCCGGCCGTTTCACAATGAGCAGTTCTTC. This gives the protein CSARPFHNEQFF.

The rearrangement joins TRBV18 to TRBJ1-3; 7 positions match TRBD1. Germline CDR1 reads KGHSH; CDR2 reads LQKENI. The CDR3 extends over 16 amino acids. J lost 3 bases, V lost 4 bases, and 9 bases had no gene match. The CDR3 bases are TGTGCCAGCTCACGAGAGACAGGGAGACTTGGAAACACCATATATTTT. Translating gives CASSRETGRLGNTIYF.

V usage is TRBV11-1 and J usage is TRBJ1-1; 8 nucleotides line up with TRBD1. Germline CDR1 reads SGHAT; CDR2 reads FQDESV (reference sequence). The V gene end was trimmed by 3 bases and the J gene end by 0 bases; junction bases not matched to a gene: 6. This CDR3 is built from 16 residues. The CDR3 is CASSLPGQGLNTEAFF. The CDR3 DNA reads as TGTGCCAGCAGCTTGCCTGGACAGGGCCTGAACACTGAAGCTTTCTTT.

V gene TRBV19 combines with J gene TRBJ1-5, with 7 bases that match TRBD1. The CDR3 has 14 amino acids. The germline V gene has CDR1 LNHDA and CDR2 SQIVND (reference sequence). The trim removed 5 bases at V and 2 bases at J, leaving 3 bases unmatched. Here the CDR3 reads CASSPGQGNQPQHF. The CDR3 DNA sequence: TGTGCCAGTAGTCCAGGACAGGGCAATCAGCCCCAGCATTTT.

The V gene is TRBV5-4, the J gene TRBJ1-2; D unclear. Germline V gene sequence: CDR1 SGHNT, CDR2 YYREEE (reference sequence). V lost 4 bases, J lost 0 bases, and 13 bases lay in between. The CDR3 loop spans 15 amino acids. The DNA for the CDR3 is TGTGCCAGCAGCCGGGTATCGACCGCTAACTATGGCTACACCTTC. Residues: CASSRVSTANYGYTF.